This is a list of T cell receptor beta chains from one sample in a study of CD8 T cells in ankylosing spondylitis. TCRdb passed the 5' RACE reads through MiXCR, listing each CDR3 protein once. The sample shows hundreds of thousands of distinct CDR3 sequences, roughly a sixth of them seen only once. The specimen sequenced was blood, either unsorted or a sorted T cell fraction (not recorded which). These receptors all come from a male donor with ankylosing spondylitis. Each CDR3 is given with its conserved first and last residue.

>TRBJ2-1|TRBV29-1
CSVEGSGDEQFF
>TRBJ2-5|TRBV11-2
CASSPPTGRETQYF
>TRBJ1-2|TRBV12-3/TRBV12-4
CASSMGQGFGYTF
>TRBJ2-3|TRBV20-1
CSARGGEPSFTQYF
>TRBJ1-1|TRBV7-8
CASSSLKTVNTEAFF
>TRBJ1-1|TRBV5-1
CASSLGPGYGTEAFF
>TRBJ1-1|TRBV20-1
CSARDRQSNTEAFF
>TRBJ1-1|TRBV20-1
CSARPRTEAGAFF
>TRBJ2-3|TRBV20-1
CSIKGAADTQYF
>TRBJ1-1|TRBV15
CATSTSGPRESEAFF
>TRBJ2-1|TRBV7-9
CASSLGDGTGRNEQFF
>TRBJ1-2|TRBV19
CASSIASQSSGEGYTF
>TRBJ1-1|TRBV6-1
CASSLTRTGNTEAFF
>TRBJ2-1|TRBV3-1
CASSLRTNRGPYNEQFF
>TRBJ2-1|TRBV7-6
CASSFPGTSLPFF
>TRBJ2-7|TRBV29-1
CRRDRVSSYEQYF
>TRBJ2-1|TRBV5-1
CASSHGASSYNEQFF
>TRBJ2-1|TRBV27
CASSQFQGTYNEQFF
>TRBJ2-3|TRBV12-3/TRBV12-4
CASSLLTDTDTQYF
>TRBJ2-5|TRBV19
CASSFTYPREETQYF
>TRBJ2-5|TRBV5-1
CASSPSGRQETQYF
>TRBJ2-2|TRBV15
CATSKGASNTGELFF
>TRBJ1-1|TRBV20-1
CSARDATKGSNTEAFF
>TRBJ2-1|TRBV5-1
CASSLGTSGGTNEQFF
>TRBJ2-7|TRBV20-1
CSVAGGRRDEQYF
>TRBJ2-7|TRBV12-3/TRBV12-4
CASSLSERRDF
>TRBJ2-7|TRBV11-1
CASSLGGTSGYYEQYF
>TRBJ2-1|TRBV10-3
CAITGGANNEQFF
>TRBJ1-2|TRBV18
CASSTGSFANYGYTF
>TRBJ2-7|TRBV11-3
CASSLAAGDVYEQYF
>TRBJ2-7|TRBV5-1
CASSPSPGQGGYEQYF
>TRBJ1-5|TRBV5-6
CASSLGGVYQPQHF
>TRBJ2-1|TRBV9
CASSVRQARDNEQFF
>TRBJ1-2|TRBV2
CASSEGPDYGYTF
>TRBJ2-5|TRBV4-2
CASSHGREYWETQYF
>TRBJ2-1|TRBV24-1
CATGDSPYNEQFF
>TRBJ2-6|TRBV5-1
CASSETVTGANVLTF
>TRBJ2-2|TRBV19
CASSIDRRDTGELFF
>TRBJ2-3|TRBV2
CASKSGGGREDTQYF
>TRBJ1-3|TRBV12-3/TRBV12-4
CASSLSNRNTIYF
>TRBJ1-5|TRBV2
CASSPTESQPQHF
>TRBJ1-2|TRBV28
CASRPVGGNGYTF
>TRBJ1-4|TRBV6-6
CASSYRQGMGLFF
>TRBJ2-7|TRBV6-2/TRBV6-3
CASSYGTSPYF
>TRBJ2-1|TRBV12-3/TRBV12-4
CASSPGLAGINEQFF
>TRBJ1-5|TRBV29-1
CSVGSGTGSNQPQHF